This T cell receptor beta chain originates from a study of coeliac disease. A word on this clone: The antigen is undetermined.

Trimming cost V 6 bases and J 4 bases, with 12 bases left between them. Germline V gene sequence: CDR1 SNHLY, CDR2 FYNNEI. This CDR3 has 13 residues. Cells were frozen in aliquots of roughly 530,000, and one aliquot per fraction was sequenced. Study-level points and caveats: Most TRB amino acid sequences occurred in only one sample. The authors judged this method unsuitable for unbiased gliadin-specific T cell detection. In active celiac disease, intraepithelial and lamina propria TRB and TRG repertoires were less clonal than controls.

Method: immunoSEQ multiplex PCR; TCRdb's copy keeps in-frame clones and lacks some. The sample lists around 1,600 clones, around 60% occurring once. The sequence was obtained from a woman in her fifties or sixties with celiac disease on a gluten-free diet. Specimen: intraepithelial lymphocytes from the gut. The chain couples TRBV2 to TRBJ1-2; possible D gene TRBD1, 6 bases. Here the CDR3 DNA reads TGTGCCAGCAGCGGAGGACAGTTCTATGGCTACACCTTC. The encoded protein is CASSGGQFYGYTF.